A selection of T cell receptor beta chains follows, all from one sample in a study of blood T cells in healthy people across ages. Via MiXCR, TCRdb re-called the 5' RACE reads, giving one row per CDR3 protein. This table holds around 1,700,000 distinct CDR3 sequences, under 30% found once. Specimen: blood. These receptor sequences come from a woman between 25 and 40 years old in good health. The CDR3 runs from the conserved cysteine through the conserved F or W. The order of the fields is J gene, D gene, V gene, clone size, CDR3 protein, CDR3 DNA. The D gene is left open where the match is weak. Clone size is given for some rows only: seen once, a few or many times, or a class if the clone is expanded.

TRBJ1-6 | NA | TRBV3-1 | NA | CASSQLGAGGSPLHF | TGTGCCAGCAGCCAATTGGGGGCCGGTGGTTCACCCCTCCACTTT
TRBJ2-3 | TRBD2 | TRBV6-5 | NA | CASRASGLGDTQYF | TGTGCCAGCAGGGCTAGCGGCCTGGGGGATACGCAGTATTTT
TRBJ2-2 | TRBD2 | TRBV7-2 | once | CASSWGLENGELFF | TGTGCCAGCAGCTGGGGACTAGAAAACGGGGAGCTGTTTTTT
TRBJ2-2 | NA | TRBV29-1 | once | CSVDFPGTNGELFF | TGCAGCGTTGATTTTCCGGGGACGAACGGGGAGCTGTTTTTT
TRBJ2-5 | TRBD1 | TRBV24-1 | NA | CATSDFGRQGQETQYF | TGTGCCACCAGTGATTTCGGGCGACAGGGTCAAGAGACCCAGTACTTC
TRBJ1-2 | TRBD1 | TRBV27 | NA | CASSSPGQIYGYTF | TGTGCCAGCAGTTCCCCGGGACAGATCTATGGCTACACCTTC
TRBJ2-1 | TRBD2 | TRBV29-1 | NA | CSVEAREVYNEQFF | TGCAGCGTTGAAGCGCGGGAGGTGTACAATGAGCAGTTCTTC
TRBJ1-2 | TRBD1 | TRBV12-3/TRBV12-4 | many | CASRQGAGGYTF | TGTGCCAGCAGACAGGGGGCGGGTGGCTACACCTTC
TRBJ1-2 | NA | TRBV6-5 | few | CASSYVRQGPSYGYTF | TGTGCCAGCAGTTACGTCAGGCAGGGGCCTTCTTATGGCTACACCTTC
TRBJ2-1 | TRBD2 | TRBV5-1 | NA | CASSLVSSGVNNEQFF | TGCGCCAGCAGCTTGGTTTCTAGCGGGGTAAACAATGAGCAGTTCTTC
TRBJ1-1 | NA | TRBV3-1 | many | CASSHLNTEAFF | TGTGCCAGCTCACACTTGAACACTGAAGCTTTCTTT
TRBJ1-1 | NA | TRBV29-1 | few | CSVVENTEAFF | TGCAGCGTGGTGGAGAACACTGAAGCTTTCTTT
TRBJ1-4 | NA | TRBV30 | NA | CAWSGDGNEKLFF | TGTGCCTGGAGTGGGGACGGGAATGAAAAACTGTTTTTT
TRBJ2-1 | NA | TRBV27 | NA | CASSLQGLSSYNEQFF | TGTGCCAGCAGTTTGCAGGGATTAAGCTCCTACAATGAGCAGTTCTTC
TRBJ2-2 | NA | TRBV6-1 | NA | CASSPRPLLNTGERFF | TGTGCCAGCAGTCCTAGACCCCTCCTGAACACCGGGGAGCGGTTTTTT
TRBJ2-3 | NA | TRBV14 | NA | CASSRQQYDTQYF | TGTGCCAGCAGCCGACAACAGTATGATACGCAGTATTTT
TRBJ1-4 | NA | TRBV6-2/TRBV6-3 | NA | CASSEDSNEKLFF | TGTGCCAGCAGCGAAGACAGTAATGAAAAACTGTTTTTT
TRBJ2-1 | NA | TRBV11-3 | many | CASIERVNEQFF | TGTGCCAGCATCGAGCGGGTAAATGAGCAGTTCTTC
TRBJ2-7 | TRBD2 | TRBV20-1 | NA | CSAGKLAGGTEQYF | TGCAGTGCTGGAAAGTTAGCGGGAGGTACCGAGCAGTACTTC
TRBJ2-1 | NA | TRBV6-6 | few | CASSPTRGGLGNEQFF | TGTGCCAGCAGTCCCACGAGAGGTGGGTTGGGGAATGAGCAGTTCTTC
TRBJ2-1 | NA | TRBV7-9 | many | CASSPQGKTSYNEQFF | TGTGCCAGCAGTCCTCAGGGGAAAACCTCCTACAATGAGCAGTTCTTC
TRBJ2-7 | NA | TRBV29-1 | NA | CSVGRGDAEQYF | TGCAGCGTTGGAAGGGGGGATGCCGAGCAGTACTTC
TRBJ2-1 | TRBD2 | TRBV7-9 | few | CASSFRAGRRNEQFF | TGTGCCAGCAGCTTCAGAGCGGGGAGGAGGAATGAGCAGTTCTTC
TRBJ1-1 | NA | TRBV12-3/TRBV12-4 | NA | CASSPRGAEAFF | TGTGCCAGCAGTCCCCGGGGGGCTGAAGCTTTCTTT
TRBJ1-1 | NA | TRBV19 | NA | CVLHGQNSEAFF | TGTGTCCTACACGGACAGAACTCTGAAGCTTTCTTT
TRBJ2-5 | TRBD2 | TRBV12-3/TRBV12-4 | few | CASSHMGLAGAGTQYF | TGTGCCAGCAGTCACATGGGACTAGCGGGGGCTGGGACCCAGTACTTC